This T cell receptor (beta chain) emerged from a study of blood T cells in healthy people across ages. Study-wide results and limits: Compared with aged donors, long-lived donors showed fewer expanded clones, suggesting selection.

Of note for this clonotype: Its matching antigen is unknown.

This CDR3 is built from 15 residues. The V end lost 2 bases, the J end lost 3 bases, and 14 bases lay between the germline ends. CDR1 is ENHRY, CDR2 SYGVKD, per germline. Then a second PCR, running about 6 to 12 cycles, was carried out with a sample-barcoded 5' primer and a J-beta primer mix. The template-switch adaptor, which had 12 random nucleotides, put a tag on each cDNA molecule. TCRdb re-called the 5' RACE reads with MiXCR, one entry per CDR3 protein. The sample holds 750,000 to 950,000 distinct CDR3 sequences, about 28% seen once. These same data were also listed under a study on T cells of mothers and their children. According to that study: Versus unrelated pairs, overlap was slightly higher in related mother-child pairs, without reaching significance.

Input material: blood. This receptor was taken from a woman in her thirties or forties in good health. The chain links TRBV10-3 to TRBJ2-7; D ambiguous. CDR3 bases: TGTGCCATCAGTGAGACCGACAAGGCAGTCTACGAGCAGTACTTC. It is translated as CAISETDKAVYEQYF.